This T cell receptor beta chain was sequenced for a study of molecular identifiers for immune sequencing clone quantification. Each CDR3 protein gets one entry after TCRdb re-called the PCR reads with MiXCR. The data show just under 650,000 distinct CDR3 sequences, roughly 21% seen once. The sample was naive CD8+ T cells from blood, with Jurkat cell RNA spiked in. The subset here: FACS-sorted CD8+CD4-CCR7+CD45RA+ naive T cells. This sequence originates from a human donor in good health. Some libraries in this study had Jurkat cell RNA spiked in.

DNA for the CDR3: TGTGCCAGCAGTTACACCCTCGACGGACCCGGATCCTATGGCTACACCTTC. This codes for CASSYTLDGPGSYGYTF. The V gene is TRBV6-2 or TRBV6-3, the J gene TRBJ1-2, with no clear D. CDR3 size: 17 residues. CDR1 and CDR2 from the germline V gene are MNHEY and SVGEGT. V was shortened by 2 bases and J by 4 bases, with 20 bases between the two germline ends.